These 32 T cell receptor beta chains were all obtained from the same sample, sequenced in a study of CD8 T cells in ankylosing spondylitis. Overall study results and limits: It appeared that ankylosing spondylitis blood was characterized by a TCR beta motif of several highly homologous variants.

Their target antigens are unknown. TCRdb fed the 5' RACE reads into MiXCR, producing one record per CDR3 protein. The table records hundreds of thousands of distinct CDR3 sequences, approximately 20% of them present only once. The sequenced sample consisted of blood, either unsorted or a sorted T cell fraction (not recorded which). All receptors come from a male donor with ankylosing spondylitis.

The gene calls are TRBV7-2 and TRBJ1-1, with a tentative D call TRBD1 (5 bases). The CDR3 contains 15 residues. Per germline, CDR1 SGHTA and CDR2 FQGNSA. Trimming took off 1 base at V and 3 bases at J, with 12 bases between the two ends. The CDR3 spells CASSLVVGGDTEAFF. The CDR3 DNA reads as TGTGCCAGCAGCTTAGTTGTCGGGGGGGACACTGAAGCTTTCTTT. The full variable domain, in which reference TRBV7-2 and TRBJ1-1 provide the parts outside the CDR3, is GAGVSQSPSNKVTEKGKDVELRCDPISGHTALYWYRQSLGQGLEFLIYFQGNSAPDKSGLPSDRFSAERTGGSVSTLTIQRTQQEDSAVYLCASSLVVGGDTEAFFGQGTRLTVV.

In its sample, this clonotype was seen a few times. V gene TRBV4-3 combines with J gene TRBJ2-7, with D unclear. The CDR3 contains 17 residues. Germline V gene sequence: CDR1 LGHNA, CDR2 YSLEER. V was trimmed by 1 base and J by 3 bases, leaving 19 bases between them. The CDR3 is CASSQANSPSGRYEQYF. CDR3 sequence (DNA): TGCGCCAGCAGCCAAGCCAATTCACCGTCGGGCCGCTACGAGCAGTACTTC.

The chain uses TRBV30 and TRBJ2-1, with D perhaps TRBD2 (6 bases). The CDR3 runs 13 residues. Germline CDR1 GTSNPN, CDR2 SVGIG (reference sequence). Trimming took off 1 base at V and 8 bases at J, with 12 bases between the two ends. The CDR3 DNA is TGTGCCTGGAGTGCGGGGACTGGGGATGAGCAGTTCTTC. Translation gives CAWSAGTGDEQFF.

The rearrangement uses TRBV27 and TRBJ2-7; no firm D call. Germline CDR1 and CDR2: MNHEY and SMNVEV (reference sequence). Trimming removed 5 bases from V and 0 bases from J, with 11 bases in between. CDR3 length: 14 residues. DNA for the CDR3: TGTGCCAGCAGTCTCCCTGGCATCTCCTACGAGCAGTACTTC. This sequence encodes CASSLPGISYEQYF.

This clonotype showed up just a few times. The chain employs TRBV4-3 and TRBJ2-7; D is possibly TRBD1 (5 bases). Germline CDR1 reads LGHNA; CDR2 reads YSLEER. The CDR3 has 16 residues. V was trimmed by 0 bases and J by 3 bases, leaving 15 bases between them. In DNA form, the CDR3 reads TGCGCCAGCAGCCAAGATAAGACAGCTACTCACTACGAGCAGTACTTC. It encodes CASSQDKTATHYEQYF.

DNA of the CDR3: TGTGCCAGCAGCCAAGTGATGTGGAACACTGAAGCTTTCTTT. Translated: CASSQVMWNTEAFF. The chain recombines TRBV14 with TRBJ1-1; no reliable D call. Germline loops: CDR1 SGHDN, CDR2 FVKESK. Deletions cut 1 base from V and 1 base from J, with 7 bases between. This CDR3 is 14 amino acids long.

This sequence joins TRBV19 and TRBJ2-1; D remains ambiguous. The CDR3 has 13 residues. Trimming pared 5 bases from V and 10 bases from J, leaving 15 bases between. CDR1 is LNHDA and CDR2 is SQIVND in the germline V gene (reference sequence). The chain's CDR3 is CASSGDLEAEQFF. The DNA of the CDR3 is TGTGCCAGTAGTGGTGACTTAGAGGCAGAGCAGTTCTTC.

In this sample, this clonotype turned up a few times. The V gene is TRBV7-9, the J gene TRBJ2-7; 7 positions agree with TRBD1. V gave up 6 bases and J gave up 2 bases; unmatched junction bases: 13. The CDR3 has 16 residues. The germline V gene has CDR1 SEHNR and CDR2 FQNEAQ (reference sequence). CDR3 residues: CASSEGPTGAPYEQYF. Here the CDR3 DNA reads TGTGCCAGCAGTGAGGGTCCTACAGGGGCACCCTACGAGCAGTACTTC.

The rearrangement links TRBV7-2 to TRBJ1-5; perhaps TRBD1 as D (5 bases). The CDR3 loop spans 15 amino acids. Trimming removed 5 bases at V and 6 bases at J, with 17 bases between. Per the germline V gene, CDR1 is SGHTA and CDR2 is FQGNSA. DNA of the CDR3: TGTGCCAGCAGCGTACTCCAGGGTTCCGGTCAGCCCCAGCATTTT. Encoded protein: CASSVLQGSGQPQHF.

This clonotype was counted only a few times. This chain links TRBV20-1 with TRBJ1-6, with D perhaps matching TRBD1 (6 bases). The CDR3 is 18 amino acids. Germline V gives CDR1 DFQATT, CDR2 SNEGSKA (reference sequence). V lost 3 bases, J lost 3 bases, and 21 bases lay in between. The CDR3 protein is CSARWAGATGDYNSPLHF. DNA of the CDR3: TGCAGTGCTAGGTGGGCAGGGGCTACCGGGGACTATAATTCACCCCTCCACTTT.

This clonotype has a count of ten or more. The chain combines TRBV12-3 or TRBV12-4 with TRBJ2-7; tentative D call: TRBD1 (6 bases). This CDR3 has 13 residues. V was trimmed by 6 bases and J by 1 base, leaving 10 bases between them. As DNA, the CDR3 is TGTGCCAGCAGGGGGGCCCTATCCTACGAGCAGTACTTC. Encoded protein: CASRGALSYEQYF.

The chain links TRBV4-1 to TRBJ2-5; no firm D call. Germline V gene sequence: CDR1 MGHRA, CDR2 YSYEKL. The CDR3 sequence is 14 residues long. V lost 3 bases and J lost 3, with 11 bases in between. CDR3 DNA: TGCGCCAGCAGCCAGCCCGGTGCGGAAGAGACCCAGTACTTC. Protein: CASSQPGAEETQYF.

V usage is TRBV3-1 and J usage is TRBJ2-3, with 10 bases lining up with TRBD2. V lost 4 bases and J lost 6; bases outside the gene matches: 7. Germline V gene lookup returns CDR1 LGHDT and CDR2 YNNKEL (reference sequence). The CDR3 extends over 15 amino acids. CDR3: CASSPRTSGRDTQYF. The CDR3 nucleotides read TGTGCCAGCAGCCCTCGGACTAGCGGAAGGGATACGCAGTATTTT.

This clonotype was picked up a small number of times. This chain joins TRBV12-3 or TRBV12-4 and TRBJ2-3; possibly TRBD2 for D (6 bases). The CDR3 is 14 amino acids. Deletions cut 7 bases from V and 2 bases from J, with 13 bases between. DNA of the CDR3: TGTGCCAGCATACCGGGACTTATCACAGATACGCAGTATTTT. Translating it yields CASIPGLITDTQYF.

J is TRBJ2-2 and V is TRBV4-2; 7 bases are shared with TRBD2. Losses at the gene ends were 0 bases for V and 4 bases for J; bases not matched to a gene: 14. This CDR3 comprises 19 residues. Germline CDR1 is LGHNA and CDR2 is YNFKEQ. The DNA for the CDR3 is TGTGCCAGCAGCCAAGACCCCGGGTCTAGGGGCGGGGGCACCGGGGAGCTGTTTTTT. This sequence encodes CASSQDPGSRGGGTGELFF.

The genes are TRBV10-3 and TRBJ2-7; 7 bases are a match to TRBD1. CDR3 length: 15 residues. V lost 6 bases, J lost 5 bases, and 13 bases stayed unmatched. The V gene's germline CDR1 is ENHRY and CDR2 SYGVKD. The CDR3 is CAIRTPETGINEQYF. As DNA, the CDR3 is TGTGCCATCAGGACCCCCGAGACAGGGATAAACGAGCAGTACTTC.

The V and J genes are TRBV28 and TRBJ1-1; possibly TRBD1 for D (5 bases). Germline V gene lookup returns CDR1 MDHEN and CDR2 SYDVKM. Trimming took off 5 bases at V and 1 base at J, with 11 bases between the two ends. CDR3 length: 14 residues. The CDR3 bases are TGTGCCAGCAGTCCCGTTGGACAGAACACTGAAGCTTTCTTT. Amino acid sequence: CASSPVGQNTEAFF.

Remarks on this clonotype: The junction and the germline gene differ at one end; a read error may be behind it. The rearrangement links TRBV5-6 to TRBJ2-2; D may be TRBD1 (6 bases). Germline V lookup: CDR1 SGHDT, CDR2 YYEEEE. This CDR3 spans 12 amino acids. The DNA of the CDR3 is TGTGCCTCAGAACAGGGAACCGGGGAGCAGTTTTTT. Its translation is CASEQGTGEQFF.

This clonotype has only a few counts. V is TRBV7-9 and J is TRBJ2-1; D gene unclear. Germline assignment: CDR1 SEHNR and CDR2 FQNEAQ (reference sequence). The V end was cut by 1 base, the J end by 4 bases, with 14 bases between. The CDR3 spans 16 residues. The CDR3 loop reads CASSLVGATIYNEQFF. In DNA form, the CDR3 reads TGTGCCAGCAGCTTAGTTGGCGCTACTATTTACAATGAGCAGTTCTTC.

The chain combines TRBV12-3 or TRBV12-4 with TRBJ2-1; D remains unclear. V was shortened by 6 bases and J by 5 bases, with 11 bases between the two germline ends. The length of the CDR3 is 13 residues. The CDR3 spells CASRNVGDNEQFF. The CDR3 bases are TGTGCCAGCAGAAATGTAGGCGACAATGAGCAGTTCTTC.

The chain uses TRBV7-6 and TRBJ2-7, with D tentatively TRBD1 (5 bases). The CDR3 sequence is 12 residues long. The germline CDR1 and CDR2 sequences are SGHVS and FNYEAQ. Trimming removed 5 bases from V and 6 bases from J, with 11 bases in between. The CDR3 DNA follows: TGTGCCAGCAGCCCAGGTAGGGGCGAGCAGTACTTC. Translation gives CASSPGRGEQYF. The full variable domain, in which reference TRBV7-6 and TRBJ2-7 provide the parts outside the CDR3, is GAGVSQSPRYKVTKRGQDVALRCDPISGHVSLYWYRQALGQGPEFLTYFNYEAQQDKSGLPNDRFSAERPEGSISTLTIQRTEQRDSAMYRCASSPGRGEQYFGPGTRLTVT.

This clonotype was seen at least ten times. The J gene is TRBJ2-3, the V gene TRBV29-1, with D unclear. The CDR3 is 12 residues long. The germline V gene encodes CDR1 SQVTM and CDR2 ANQGSEA. V was clipped by 7 bases and J by 1 base, with 9 bases between them. DNA of the CDR3: TGCAGCGACCGACTGGGCACAGATACGCAGTATTTT. Translating it yields CSDRLGTDTQYF.

This clonotype was counted only a few times. V gene TRBV6-6 combines with J gene TRBJ1-1; D gene unclear. The germline V gene encodes CDR1 MNHNY and CDR2 SVGAGI (reference sequence). V was trimmed by 2 bases and J by 4 bases, leaving 8 bases between them. This CDR3 has 13 residues. The CDR3 DNA reads as TGTGCCAGCAGTTACGTCGAGGGCACTGAAGCTTTCTTT. It is translated as CASSYVEGTEAFF.

This clonotype was detected many times. The rearrangement uses TRBV20-1 and TRBJ2-2; 9 positions agree with TRBD1. Germline V gene data show CDR1 as DFQATT and CDR2 as SNEGSKA (reference sequence). This CDR3 contains 14 residues. With V trimmed by 6 bases and J by 0 bases, 2 bases remained unmatched. For the CDR3, the DNA is TGCAGTGCCAGGGACAGGGCGAACACCGGGGAGCTGTTTTTT. Translated, it gives CSARDRANTGELFF.

This chain uses TRBV6-5 with TRBJ1-1; D unclear. The CDR3 sequence is 14 residues long. V lost 4 bases and J 2 bases, leaving 11 bases between the germline ends. The germline gives CDR1 MNHEY, CDR2 SVGAGI. CDR3 sequence reads: CASSSLAGNTEAFF. CDR3 coding DNA: TGTGCCAGCAGTTCCCTGGCCGGTAACACTGAAGCTTTCTTT.

This clonotype appeared a few times. The rearrangement uses TRBV2 and TRBJ2-1, with 14 bases lining up with TRBD2. Trimming cost V 7 bases and J 15 bases; bases outside gene matches: 14. The CDR3 spans 15 residues. Germline V gene data show CDR1 as SNHLY and CDR2 as FYNNEI. The CDR3 region is CASTLPGLAGGAAFF. CDR3 DNA: TGTGCCAGCACCCTACCAGGACTAGCGGGAGGAGCTGCGTTCTTC.

A few counts support this clonotype. The chain is built from TRBV5-6 and TRBJ1-1; no definite D call. This CDR3 contains 14 residues. Trimming stripped 0 bases from V and 0 bases from J, with 6 bases between. Germline V gene lookup returns CDR1 SGHDT and CDR2 YYEEEE. CDR3 sequence reads: CASSLAFVNTEAFF. Written as DNA, the CDR3 is TGTGCCAGCAGCTTGGCCTTTGTGAACACTGAAGCTTTCTTT.

The chain joins TRBV10-3 to TRBJ2-1, with TRBD2 matching 9 bases. V was pared by 2 bases and J by 0 bases, with 5 bases of the junction left unmatched. Germline V gene sequence: CDR1 ENHRY, CDR2 SYGVKD. This CDR3 has 17 residues. DNA for the CDR3: TGTGCCATCAGTGAGACTAGCGGGCCGAGCTCCTACAATGAGCAGTTCTTC. Translating gives CAISETSGPSSYNEQFF.

The V and J genes are TRBV6-5 and TRBJ1-1, with 7 bases fitting TRBD1. The V and J ends lost 2 bases and 3 bases, in that order; junction bases with no gene match: 9. The CDR3 contains 16 residues. Germline assignment: CDR1 MNHEY and CDR2 SVGAGI. The CDR3 bases are TGTGCCAGCAGTTACCGCATCCACAGGGGAGACACTGAAGCTTTCTTT. Translating it yields CASSYRIHRGDTEAFF.

Note on this clonotype: One base away lies a much larger clone, so this may be a sequencing read error. The chain recombines TRBV7-3 with TRBJ2-3; D remains unclear. V was pared by 5 bases and J by 0 bases, with 9 bases between. The CDR3 totals 14 residues. Germline V lookup: CDR1 SGHTA, CDR2 FQGTGA. CDR3 bases: TGTGCCAGCAGCCCCACTTGGAGCACAGATACGCAGTATTTT. Translated, it gives CASSPTWSTDTQYF.

The sample holds a few counts of this clonotype. J is TRBJ2-3 and V is TRBV29-1, with 8 nucleotides matching TRBD2. The V gene's germline CDR1 is SQVTM and CDR2 ANQGSEA. This CDR3 contains 16 residues. V was pared by 2 bases and J by 5 bases, with 12 bases of the junction left unmatched. The CDR3 loop is CSVEPRGGGPVDTQYF. Written as DNA, the CDR3 is TGCAGCGTTGAACCCCGGGGGGGAGGGCCTGTAGATACGCAGTATTTT.

The rearrangement links TRBV29-1 to TRBJ1-1; D call uncertain. CDR3 length: 13 residues. V was pared by 3 bases and J by 1 base, with 9 bases between. Looked up from germline, CDR1 is SQVTM and CDR2 is ANQGSEA. CDR3 coding DNA: TGCAGCGTTGATGCACACCCGAACACTGAAGCTTTCTTT. Encoded protein: CSVDAHPNTEAFF.